The 8 T cell receptor beta chains below come from one sample, sequenced in a study of cytomegalovirus exposure and HLA in healthy donors. The PCR employed 60 Vbeta primers together with 13 Jbeta primers. The method was immunoSEQ multiplex PCR; TCRdb's version includes in-frame clones alone and lacks a portion of them. Of over 150,000 clones in the sample, 77% were seen once. What was sequenced was PBMCs. These receptors came from a woman aged 55-69 years in good health and CMV-seropositive.

This chain uses TRBV9 with TRBJ2-7, with 10 bases that match TRBD1. Germline CDR1 is SGDLS and CDR2 is YYNGEE. The CDR3 totals 15 residues. The J segment lost 2 bases and the V segment lost 0 bases, leaving 2 bases of the junction unmatched. CDR3 nucleotides: TGTGCCAGCAGCGTAGAGGGGACAGGGGCCTACGAGCAGTACTTC. Translation gives CASSVEGTGAYEQYF. Looking up the rest from reference TRBV9 and TRBJ2-7 gives the full variable domain: DSGVTQTPKHLITATGQRVTLRCSPRSGDLSVYWYQQSLDQGLQFLIQYYNGEERAKGNILERFSAQQFPDLHSELNLSSLELGDSALYFCASSVEGTGAYEQYFGPGTRLTVT.

The count of this clone is one. The rearrangement links TRBV30 to TRBJ1-5; 7 nucleotides align to TRBD1. V dropped 0 bases and J dropped 6; count of bases not matched to a gene: 8. Germline lookup yields CDR1 GTSNPN and CDR2 SVGIG (reference sequence). The CDR3 is 15 amino acids. CDR3 coding DNA: TGTGCCTGGAGTGTTTGGGCAGGGGGTTCTCAGCCCCAGCATTTT. As protein: CAWSVWAGGSQPQHF. Drawing the rest from reference TRBV30 and TRBJ1-5, the complete variable domain is SQTIHQWPATLVQPVGSPLSLECTVEGTSNPNLYWYRQAAGRGLQLLFYSVGIGQISSEVPQNLSASRPQDRQFILSSKKLLLSDSGFYLCAWSVWAGGSQPQHFGDGTRLSIL.

This clone was detected once. This chain links TRBV11-2 with TRBJ2-7, with 8 bases identical to TRBD1. V trimming: 1 base; J trimming: 3 bases; junction bases outside the gene matches: 11. The germline V gene has CDR1 SGHAT and CDR2 FQNNGV. The CDR3 runs to 17 residues. CDR3 protein: CASSLVLQTGVNYEQYF. Written as DNA, the CDR3 is TGTGCCAGCAGCTTAGTACTACAGACAGGGGTTAACTACGAGCAGTACTTC.

The chain combines TRBV4-1 with TRBJ2-3, with 11 bases fitting TRBD2. Germline lookup yields CDR1 MGHRA and CDR2 YSYEKL. The CDR3 spans 16 residues. The junction had 8 bases not matched to a gene; V was cut back by 9 bases and J by 0 bases. The CDR3 DNA sequence: TGCGCCAGTACAACTAGCGGGAGCTCTAGCACAGATACGCAGTATTTT. Its translation is CASTTSGSSSTDTQYF.

The chain links TRBV7-9 to TRBJ1-4; perhaps TRBD1 as D (6 bases). Trimming pared 6 bases from V and 3 bases from J, leaving 14 bases between. Germline CDR1 is SEHNR and CDR2 is FQNEAQ (reference sequence). CDR3 length equals 15 residues. The CDR3 DNA sequence: TGTGCCAGCAGAAAGATACAGGGTTCTAATGAAAAACTGTTTTTT. Translated, it gives CASRKIQGSNEKLFF.

This rearrangement joins TRBV28 to TRBJ2-3; D is possibly TRBD1 (6 bases). Germline CDR1 and CDR2: MDHEN and SYDVKM. The CDR3 sequence is 15 residues long. Trimming stripped 6 bases from V and 2 bases from J, with 15 bases between. The CDR3 loop is CASSTLGGATDTQYF. CDR3 DNA: TGTGCCAGCAGCACCCTAGGGGGAGCCACAGATACGCAGTATTTT.

The V and J genes are TRBV6-6 and TRBJ2-5; perhaps TRBD1 as D (6 bases). The CDR3 length is 15 residues. V was trimmed by 5 bases and J by 4 bases, leaving 17 bases between them. The germline V gene has CDR1 MNHNY and CDR2 SVGAGI (reference sequence). The CDR3, as DNA: TGTGCCAGCAGTCGTTACAGGGAAGGACGAGAGACCCAGTACTTC. This encodes CASSRYREGRETQYF.

CDR3 bases: TGCGCCAGCATTGAGAATGAAGCTGGGGCCAACGTCCTGACTTTC. Translated, it gives CASIENEAGANVLTF. This chain uses TRBV5-1 with TRBJ2-6, with D uncertain. Germline loops: CDR1 SGHRS, CDR2 YFSETQ. CDR3 length: 15 residues. Between the trimmed V and J ends, which lost 6 bases and 2 bases, there was a span of 12 bases. Drawing the rest from reference TRBV5-1 and TRBJ2-6, the complete variable domain is KAGVTQTPRYLIKTRGQQVTLSCSPISGHRSVSWYQQTPGQGLQFLFEYFSETQRNKGNFPGRFSGRQFSNSRSEMNVSTLELGDSALYLCASIENEAGANVLTFGAGSRLTVL.